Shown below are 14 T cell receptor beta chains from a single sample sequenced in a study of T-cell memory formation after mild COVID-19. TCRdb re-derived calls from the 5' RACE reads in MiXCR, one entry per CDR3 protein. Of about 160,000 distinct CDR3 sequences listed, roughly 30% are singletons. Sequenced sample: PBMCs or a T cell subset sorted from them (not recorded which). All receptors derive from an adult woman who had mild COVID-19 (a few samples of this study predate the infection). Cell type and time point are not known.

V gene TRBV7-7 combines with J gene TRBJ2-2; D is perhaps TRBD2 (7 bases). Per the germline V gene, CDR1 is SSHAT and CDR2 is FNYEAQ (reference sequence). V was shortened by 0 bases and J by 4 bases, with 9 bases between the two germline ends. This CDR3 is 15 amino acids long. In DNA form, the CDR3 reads TGTGCCAGCAGCTTAGCAGGGGGGGGCACCGGGGAGCTGTTTTTT. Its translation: CASSLAGGGTGELFF.

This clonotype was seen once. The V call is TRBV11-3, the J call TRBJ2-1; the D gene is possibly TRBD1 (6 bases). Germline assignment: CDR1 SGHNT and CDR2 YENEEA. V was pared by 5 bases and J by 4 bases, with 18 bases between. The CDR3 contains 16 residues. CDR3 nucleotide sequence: TGTGCCAGCAGCCCTAGCCTAACAGGGCAGTACAATGAGCAGTTCTTC. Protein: CASSPSLTGQYNEQFF.

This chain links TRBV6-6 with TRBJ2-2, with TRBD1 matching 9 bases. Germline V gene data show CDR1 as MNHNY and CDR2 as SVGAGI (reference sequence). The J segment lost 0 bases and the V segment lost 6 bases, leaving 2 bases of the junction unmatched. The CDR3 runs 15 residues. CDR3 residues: CASRGQGSNTGELFF. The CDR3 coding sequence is TGTGCCAGCAGGGGACAGGGTTCGAACACCGGGGAGCTGTTTTTT.

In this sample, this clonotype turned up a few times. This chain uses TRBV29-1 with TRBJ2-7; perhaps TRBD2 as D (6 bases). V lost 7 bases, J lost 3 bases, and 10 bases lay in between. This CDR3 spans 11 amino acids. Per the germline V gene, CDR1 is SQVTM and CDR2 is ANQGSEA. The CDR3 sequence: CSAWRDYEQYF. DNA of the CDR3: TGCAGCGCCTGGAGGGACTACGAGCAGTACTTC.

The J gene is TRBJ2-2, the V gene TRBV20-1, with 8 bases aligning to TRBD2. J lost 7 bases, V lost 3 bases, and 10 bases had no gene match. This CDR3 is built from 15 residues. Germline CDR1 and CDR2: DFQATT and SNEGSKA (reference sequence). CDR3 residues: CSARDGAGVGGELFF. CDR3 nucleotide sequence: TGCAGTGCTAGGGACGGAGCGGGAGTAGGCGGGGAGCTGTTTTTT.

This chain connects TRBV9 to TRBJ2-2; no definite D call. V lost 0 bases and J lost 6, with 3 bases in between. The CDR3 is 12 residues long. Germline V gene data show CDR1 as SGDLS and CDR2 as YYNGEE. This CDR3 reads CASSVVPGELFF. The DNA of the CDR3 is TGTGCCAGCAGCGTAGTCCCCGGGGAGCTGTTTTTT.

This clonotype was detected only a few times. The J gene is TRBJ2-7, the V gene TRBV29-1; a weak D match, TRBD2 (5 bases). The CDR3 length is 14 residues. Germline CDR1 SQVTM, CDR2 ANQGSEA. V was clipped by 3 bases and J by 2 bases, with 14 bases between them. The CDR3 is CSVELALHAYEQYF. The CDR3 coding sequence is TGCAGCGTTGAGCTAGCCTTACACGCCTACGAGCAGTACTTC.

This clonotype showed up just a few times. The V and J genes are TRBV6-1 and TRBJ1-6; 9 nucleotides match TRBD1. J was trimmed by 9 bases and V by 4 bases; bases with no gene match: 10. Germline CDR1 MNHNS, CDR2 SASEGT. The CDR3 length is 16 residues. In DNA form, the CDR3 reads TGTGCCAGCAGTGTATCCGCGACAGGGGGGGGTTCACCCCTCCACTTT. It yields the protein CASSVSATGGGSPLHF.

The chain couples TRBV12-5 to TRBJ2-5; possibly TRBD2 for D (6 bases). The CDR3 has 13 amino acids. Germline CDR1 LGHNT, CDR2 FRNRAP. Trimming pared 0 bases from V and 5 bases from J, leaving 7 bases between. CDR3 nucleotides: TGTGCTAGTGGTTTGGTGGCGGGGGAGACCCAGTACTTC. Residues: CASGLVAGETQYF.

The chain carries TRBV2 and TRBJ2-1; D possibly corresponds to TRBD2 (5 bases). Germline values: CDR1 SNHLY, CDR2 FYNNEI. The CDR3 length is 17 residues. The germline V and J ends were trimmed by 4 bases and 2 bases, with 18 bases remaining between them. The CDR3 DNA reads TGTGCCAGCAGTGTAACTCGGACTGAGAGACCCTACAATGAGCAGTTCTTC. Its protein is CASSVTRTERPYNEQFF.

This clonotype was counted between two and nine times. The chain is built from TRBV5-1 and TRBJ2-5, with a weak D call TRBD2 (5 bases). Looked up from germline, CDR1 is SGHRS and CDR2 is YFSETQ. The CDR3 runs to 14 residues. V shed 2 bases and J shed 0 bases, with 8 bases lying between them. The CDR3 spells CASSFSVDQETQYF. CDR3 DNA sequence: TGCGCCAGCAGCTTTAGCGTAGACCAAGAGACCCAGTACTTC.

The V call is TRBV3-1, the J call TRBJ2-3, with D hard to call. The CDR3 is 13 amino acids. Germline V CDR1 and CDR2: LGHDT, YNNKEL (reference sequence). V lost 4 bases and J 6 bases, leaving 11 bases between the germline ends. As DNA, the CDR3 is TGTGCCAGCAGCCGCGGCGCGGTGGATACGCAGTATTTT. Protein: CASSRGAVDTQYF.

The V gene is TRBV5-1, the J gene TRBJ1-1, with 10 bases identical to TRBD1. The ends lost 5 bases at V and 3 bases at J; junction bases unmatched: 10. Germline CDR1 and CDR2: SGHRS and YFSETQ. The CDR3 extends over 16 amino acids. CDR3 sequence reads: CASRPSGTGAYTEAFF. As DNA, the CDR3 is TGCGCCAGCAGGCCCTCCGGGACAGGGGCCTACACTGAAGCTTTCTTT.

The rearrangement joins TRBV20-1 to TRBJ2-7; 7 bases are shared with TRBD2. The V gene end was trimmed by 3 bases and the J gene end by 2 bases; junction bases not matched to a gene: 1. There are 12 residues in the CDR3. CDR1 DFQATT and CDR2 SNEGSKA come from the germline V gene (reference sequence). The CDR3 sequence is CSARGRAYEQYF. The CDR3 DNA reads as TGCAGTGCTAGGGGGAGGGCCTACGAGCAGTACTTC.